Following are 19 T cell receptor beta chains from one sample sequenced in a study of cytotoxic CD8 clonotypes in ibrutinib-treated CLL. Here immunoSEQ multiplex PCR was the method, and the copy in TCRdb shows in-frame clones only, minus some. The sample yields about 44,000 clones, under 75% seen once. Source: PBMCs, taken after 12 months of ibrutinib treatment. These receptor sequences come from a human donor with chronic lymphocytic leukemia.

The V and J genes are TRBV25-1 and TRBJ1-1, with D possibly TRBD1 on 6 matching bases. V was shortened by 6 bases and J by 5 bases, with 7 bases between the two germline ends. The V gene's germline CDR1 is MGHDK and CDR2 SYGVNS. The CDR3 is 11 amino acids. The CDR3 loop reads CASSGQTEAFF. The CDR3 nucleotides read TGTGCCAGCAGCGGACAGACTGAAGCTTTCTTT.

This clone was observed a handful of times. The rearrangement uses TRBV20-1 and TRBJ1-1, with D unclear. The CDR3 runs to 11 residues. The germline V gene encodes CDR1 DFQATT and CDR2 SNEGSKA (reference sequence). The V gene lost 1 base and the J gene lost 11 bases, with 11 bases spanning the gap. The CDR3 nucleotides read TGCAGTGCTAGAGTCGATAGGGCTGCTTTCTTT. It translates to CSARVDRAAFF.

This clone was detected once. CDR3 amino acids: CASTQGVRTGELFF. CDR3 coding DNA: TGTGCCAGCACCCAGGGCGTAAGGACCGGGGAGCTGTTTTTT. This rearrangement joins TRBV13 to TRBJ2-2, with D possibly being TRBD1 (5 bases). Trimming shortened V by 7 bases and J by 5 bases, and 14 bases separated the two germline ends. The CDR3 spans 14 residues. CDR1 is PRHDT, CDR2 FYEKMQ, per germline (reference sequence). The complete variable domain, with remaining parts taken from reference TRBV13 and TRBJ2-2, reads AAGVIQSPRHLIKEKRETATLKCYPIPRHDTVYWYQQGPGQDPQFLISFYEKMQSDKGSIPDRFSAQQFSDYHSELNMSSLELGDSALYFCASTQGVRTGELFFGEGSRLTVL.

This clone was detected only a few times. V usage is TRBV7-9 and J usage is TRBJ1-2; TRBD1 matches 7 bases. The CDR3 extends over 14 amino acids. Trimming cost V 2 bases and J 5 bases; bases outside gene matches: 5. In germline, CDR1 is SEHNR, CDR2 FQNEAQ (reference sequence). The CDR3 loop is CASSLPTGRYGYTF. CDR3 sequence (DNA): TGTGCCAGCAGCTTACCGACAGGGAGATATGGCTACACCTTC.

This clone came up once. The CDR3 reads CASSLTSHYEQYF. The CDR3 DNA follows: TGTGCCAGCAGCTTGACCAGTCACTACGAGCAGTACTTC. The chain has TRBV5-5 and TRBJ2-7; D unresolved. This CDR3 is built from 13 residues. The germline CDR1 and CDR2 sequences are SGHKS and YYEKEE (reference sequence). V lost 1 base to trimming and J lost 3 bases, with 8 bases between them.

This clone occurred once. As DNA, the CDR3 is TGCGCCAGCAGCCAAGAAGAGGGGCAGGGTCGCTACACCTTC. Its protein is CASSQEEGQGRYTF. This chain uses TRBV4-1 with TRBJ1-2, with D possibly being TRBD1 (5 bases). This CDR3 has 14 residues. V lost 0 bases and J 9 bases, leaving 14 bases between the germline ends. CDR1 and CDR2 from the germline V gene are MGHRA and YSYEKL.

In this sample, this clone turned up a few times. V usage is TRBV2 and J usage is TRBJ2-3; no clear D. The germline V gene encodes CDR1 SNHLY and CDR2 FYNNEI. The CDR3 is made up of 14 amino acids. The V end was cut by 4 bases, the J end by 0 bases, with 8 bases between. Here the CDR3 reads CASSVDGSTDTQYF. CDR3 sequence (DNA): TGTGCCAGCAGTGTGGACGGAAGCACAGATACGCAGTATTTT.

This chain joins TRBV25-1 and TRBJ2-1; 10 bases fit TRBD2. Germline loops: CDR1 MGHDK, CDR2 SYGVNS. The V segment lost 1 base and the J segment 9 bases; nucleotides outside the gene matches: 6. The CDR3 is made up of 15 amino acids. The chain's CDR3 is CASSECSGGWCEQFF. In DNA form, the CDR3 reads TGTGCCAGCAGTGAATGTAGCGGGGGGTGGTGTGAGCAGTTCTTC.

This clone was seen a few times. This chain joins TRBV19 and TRBJ2-5; TRBD2 agrees at 8 bases. The junction had 9 bases not matched to a gene; V was cut back by 3 bases and J by 3 bases. From germline, CDR1 is LNHDA and CDR2 SQIVND (reference sequence). This CDR3 region has 16 residues. DNA for the CDR3: TGTGCCAGTAGTATGCATGGTAGCGGGGACAAAGAGACCCAGTACTTC. Its protein is CASSMHGSGDKETQYF.

The chain is built from TRBV18 and TRBJ1-5, with a weak D call TRBD1 (6 bases). Trimming left V 4 bases short and J 1 base short, with 11 bases between. The germline CDR1 and CDR2 sequences are KGHSH and LQKENI. There are 15 residues in the CDR3. CDR3 loop: CASSLNQGSNQPQHF. The CDR3 DNA is TGTGCCAGCTCACTAAATCAGGGGAGCAATCAGCCCCAGCATTTT.

The CDR3 region has the DNA TGTGCCAGCAGCAAAGGGCGGGCAAGAGACTACAATGAGCAGTTCTTC. Translation gives CASSKGRARDYNEQFF. This chain uses TRBV21-1 with TRBJ2-1; the table's D call of TRBD2 was not tested on the DNA. TRBV21-1 is noted as a pseudogene. The CDR3 covers 16 residues.

The chain employs TRBV5-1 and TRBJ2-3; possibly TRBD2 for D (5 bases). V lost 0 bases and J lost 4, with 9 bases in between. This CDR3 region has 14 residues. The germline gives CDR1 SGHRS, CDR2 YFSETQ. The CDR3 DNA sequence: TGCGCCAGCAGCTTGGCTCTAGCTCCAGATACGCAGTATTTT. It translates to CASSLALAPDTQYF.

This rearrangement joins TRBV2 to TRBJ2-5; 8 bases are a match to TRBD1. CDR3 size: 13 residues. The germline V gene has CDR1 SNHLY and CDR2 FYNNEI. Unmatched junction bases numbered 7, after V lost 6 bases and J lost 7 bases. The CDR3 loop is CASRETGVGTQYF. Written as DNA, the CDR3 is TGTGCCAGCAGAGAGACAGGGGTTGGGACCCAGTACTTC.

The chain combines TRBV5-1 with TRBJ2-7; 7 bases match TRBD1. Germline V gene sequence: CDR1 SGHRS, CDR2 YFSETQ. The V segment lost 4 bases and the J segment 6 bases; nucleotides outside the gene matches: 10. The CDR3 sequence is 14 residues long. The CDR3 protein is CASSPRDRMGEQYF. The CDR3 DNA reads TGCGCCAGCAGCCCGAGGGACAGAATGGGCGAGCAGTACTTC. The full variable domain, rest sourced from reference TRBV5-1 and TRBJ2-7, is KAGVTQTPRYLIKTRGQQVTLSCSPISGHRSVSWYQQTPGQGLQFLFEYFSETQRNKGNFPGRFSGRQFSNSRSEMNVSTLELGDSALYLCASSPRDRMGEQYFGPGTRLTVT.

The V gene is TRBV5-4, the J gene TRBJ1-6; D is unresolved. V lost 0 bases, J lost 5 bases, and 12 bases lay in between. This CDR3 is built from 16 residues. Germline values: CDR1 SGHNT, CDR2 YYREEE (reference sequence). The CDR3 spells CASSLVIASNNSPLHF. Written as DNA, the CDR3 is TGTGCCAGCAGCTTGGTTATAGCGTCAAATAATTCACCCCTCCACTTT.

The chain combines TRBV19 with TRBJ2-1, with 8 bases fitting TRBD2. The germline V gene has CDR1 LNHDA and CDR2 SQIVND (reference sequence). The ends lost 6 bases at V and 6 bases at J; junction bases unmatched: 4. The CDR3 contains 13 residues. The CDR3 DNA reads TGTGCCAGTAGCGGGACTAGTTTCAATGAGCAGTTCTTC. Translating it yields CASSGTSFNEQFF.

The chain has TRBV6-1 and TRBJ1-1; TRBD1 matches at 7 bases. The ends lost 6 bases at V and 1 base at J; junction bases unmatched: 5. Germline CDR1 is MNHNS and CDR2 is SASEGT. The CDR3 is made up of 14 amino acids. Here the CDR3 DNA reads TGTGCCAGCAGCGGACAGGTAGCGAACACTGAAGCTTTCTTT. This codes for CASSGQVANTEAFF.

The chain combines TRBV2 with TRBJ1-4; 8 positions agree with TRBD1. With V trimmed by 10 bases and J by 3 bases, 10 bases remained unmatched. Germline V CDR1 and CDR2: SNHLY, FYNNEI. The CDR3 is made up of 15 amino acids. Here the CDR3 reads CATQTGARANEKLFF. Here the CDR3 DNA reads TGTGCCACCCAGACAGGGGCGAGGGCTAATGAAAAACTGTTTTTT.

This chain uses TRBV4-1 with TRBJ1-2; TRBD1 matches at 7 bases. The germline V gene has CDR1 MGHRA and CDR2 YSYEKL. J was trimmed by 3 bases and V by 0 bases; bases with no gene match: 1. The CDR3 extends over 14 amino acids. CDR3 nucleotide sequence: TGCGCCAGCAGCCAAGAGACAGGGTACTATGGCTACACCTTC. Its protein is CASSQETGYYGYTF.